The 20 T cell receptor beta chains below were found in one sample sequenced in a study of cytomegalovirus exposure and HLA in healthy donors. The PCR used 60 Vbeta and 13 Jbeta primers. Generated by immunoSEQ multiplex PCR, the TCRdb table keeps only in-frame clones and is missing some. The table lists 170,000 or so clones, around 80% of them singletons, with around 6.5% in the top ten. The sample consisted of PBMCs. These receptors originate from a male donor in good health and CMV-seropositive.

V gene TRBV18 combines with J gene TRBJ1-1; 9 nucleotides agree with TRBD1. V trimming: 0 bases; J trimming: 1 base; junction bases outside the gene matches: 3. CDR1 is KGHSH, CDR2 LQKENI, per germline. This CDR3 spans 16 amino acids. CDR3 DNA sequence: TGTGCCAGCTCACCACCGGACAGGGGCTGGAACACTGAAGCTTTCTTT. Protein product: CASSPPDRGWNTEAFF.

This chain links TRBV7-6 with TRBJ2-1; 8 positions match TRBD2. This CDR3 is 14 amino acids long. The ends lost 2 bases at V and 10 bases at J; junction bases unmatched: 7. Per the germline V gene, CDR1 is SGHVS and CDR2 is FNYEAQ. CDR3 residues: CASSLIDSGVEQFF. CDR3 DNA sequence: TGTGCCAGCAGCTTAATCGATAGCGGGGTCGAGCAGTTCTTC.

CDR3 DNA: TGTGCCATCAGTGACCGGGAGCAGTTCTTC. Its protein product is CAISDREQFF. V usage is TRBV10-3 and J usage is TRBJ2-1; D is uncertain. CDR3 length: 10 residues. V dropped 3 bases and J dropped 10 bases, with 4 bases sitting between them. Germline values: CDR1 ENHRY, CDR2 SYGVKD.

This chain joins TRBV14 and TRBJ1-1; possible D gene TRBD1, 6 bases. V shed 3 bases and J shed 0 bases, with 11 bases lying between them. CDR3 length equals 15 residues. Germline values: CDR1 SGHDN, CDR2 FVKESK. The CDR3 DNA is TGTGCCAGCAGCCAGGTGAGGGGGTTGAACACTGAAGCTTTCTTT. Translating gives CASSQVRGLNTEAFF. The variable domain in full, with the rest retrieved from reference TRBV14 and TRBJ1-1, is EAGVTQFPSHSVIEKGQTVTLRCDPISGHDNLYWYRRVMGKEIKFLLHFVKESKQDESGMPNNRFLAERTGGTYSTLKVQPAELEDSGVYFCASSQVRGLNTEAFFGQGTRLTVV.

J is TRBJ2-2 and V is TRBV19; TRBD2 matches 11 bases. Germline V gene lookup returns CDR1 LNHDA and CDR2 SQIVND (reference sequence). The CDR3 runs to 15 residues. J lost 5 bases, V lost 3 bases, and 2 bases had no gene match. This chain's CDR3 is CASSILAGGTGELFF. In DNA, the CDR3 is TGTGCCAGTAGTATCTTAGCGGGAGGGACCGGGGAGCTGTTTTTT.

The CDR3 DNA follows: TGCGCCAGCCGCCGGACAGGGACTGGCACTGAAGCTTTCTTT. This translates into CASRRTGTGTEAFF. The chain joins TRBV5-1 to TRBJ1-1; 8 bases agree with TRBD1. Unmatched junction bases numbered 9, after V lost 7 bases and J lost 4 bases. Germline-derived CDR1 and CDR2 are SGHRS and YFSETQ. This CDR3 contains 14 residues.

The J gene is TRBJ2-3, the V gene TRBV6-1; tentative D call: TRBD1 (5 bases). Germline CDR1 and CDR2: MNHNS and SASEGT. The CDR3 totals 14 residues. The V gene lost 1 base and the J gene lost 0 bases, with 5 bases spanning the gap. CDR3 amino acids: CASSEGTSTDTQYF. The CDR3 bases are TGTGCCAGCAGTGAAGGGACAAGCACAGATACGCAGTATTTT.

V usage is TRBV7-2 and J usage is TRBJ2-2, with D uncertain. The CDR3 consists of 16 residues. The germline gives CDR1 SGHTA, CDR2 FQGNSA. V lost 1 base to trimming and J lost 4 bases, with 13 bases between them. The CDR3: CASSLGVGSGTGELFF. CDR3 nucleotides: TGTGCCAGCAGCTTAGGAGTGGGTTCGGGCACCGGGGAGCTGTTTTTT.

The CDR3 sequence: CATSRVLWGELGEKLFF. The DNA for the CDR3 is TGTGCCACCAGCAGAGTTCTCTGGGGAGAGCTGGGTGAAAAACTGTTTTTT. The chain couples TRBV15 to TRBJ1-4; D gene ambiguous. Germline V gene data show CDR1 as LNHNV and CDR2 as YYDKDF (reference sequence). V was pared by 1 base and J by 7 bases, with 19 bases between. The CDR3 consists of 17 residues. Variable domain in full (rest from reference TRBV15 and TRBJ1-4): DAMVIQNPRYQVTQFGKPVTLSCSQTLNHNVMYWYQQKSSQAPKLLFHYYDKDFNNEADTPDNFQSRRPNTSFCFLDIRSPGLGDTAMYLCATSRVLWGELGEKLFFGSGTQLSVL.

The genes are TRBV7-6 and TRBJ2-3; tentative D call: TRBD1 (6 bases). The V and J ends lost 5 bases and 0 bases respectively, with 12 bases between them. Germline V lookup: CDR1 SGHVS, CDR2 FNYEAQ. This CDR3 is built from 15 residues. CDR3 coding DNA: TGTGCCAGCAGCCGGGACATACCTAGCACAGATACGCAGTATTTT. This encodes CASSRDIPSTDTQYF.

The rearrangement links TRBV11-1 to TRBJ2-6; D uncertain. V was shortened by 0 bases and J by 2 bases, with 8 bases between the two germline ends. This CDR3 region has 16 residues. Germline assignment: CDR1 SGHAT and CDR2 FQDESV (reference sequence). CDR3 in amino acids: CASSLARSPGANVLTF. The CDR3 coding sequence is TGTGCCAGCAGCTTAGCGCGTTCGCCTGGGGCCAACGTCCTGACTTTC.

The chain joins TRBV9 to TRBJ2-3; 8 bases match TRBD2. This CDR3 region has 19 residues. Germline CDR1 SGDLS, CDR2 YYNGEE. J lost 4 bases, V lost 0 bases, and 16 bases had no gene match. CDR3 protein: CASSVGREGPSRYADTQYF. CDR3 coding DNA: TGTGCCAGCAGCGTAGGACGGGAGGGCCCGTCTAGGTATGCAGATACGCAGTATTTT.

The chain uses TRBV30 and TRBJ1-6; 9 nucleotides line up with TRBD1. The CDR3 has 16 residues. Trimming cost V 0 bases and J 9 bases; bases outside gene matches: 9. CDR1 and CDR2 from the germline V gene are GTSNPN and SVGIG (reference sequence). The CDR3 DNA sequence: TGTGCCTGGAGTGTTGGGGGGACAGGGAGTGGTTCACCCCTCCACTTT. Its protein is CAWSVGGTGSGSPLHF.

V gene TRBV5-6 combines with J gene TRBJ1-2; D is unresolved. The V end was cut by 4 bases, the J end by 8 bases, with 15 bases between. This CDR3 has 13 amino acids. Germline V lookup: CDR1 SGHDT, CDR2 YYEEEE. The CDR3 DNA is TGTGCCAGCAGCCCTTTGGTGAGGGAAGGCTACACCTTC. Amino acid sequence: CASSPLVREGYTF. Full variable domain (outside the CDR3, taken from reference TRBV5-6 and TRBJ1-2): DAGVTQSPTHLIKTRGQQVTLRCSPKSGHDTVSWYQQALGQGPQFIFQYYEEEERQRGNFPDRFSGHQFPNYSSELNVNALLLGDSALYLCASSPLVREGYTFGSGTRLTVV.

This chain uses TRBV6-1 with TRBJ2-7; D is unresolved. With 1 base removed from V and 0 bases from J, the gap between germline ends came to 13 bases. Per germline, CDR1 MNHNS and CDR2 SASEGT. The CDR3 has 16 amino acids. The DNA for the CDR3 is TGTGCCAGCAGTGAAGTTCAGGTCCCGAGCTCCTACGAGCAGTACTTC. Residues: CASSEVQVPSSYEQYF.

The CDR3 coding sequence is TGCAGCGTCTTACAGGGGCAAGAGACCCAGTACTTC. It encodes CSVLQGQETQYF. The chain links TRBV29-1 to TRBJ2-5, with 7 bases identical to TRBD1. Germline V gives CDR1 SQVTM, CDR2 ANQGSEA. The J segment lost 2 bases and the V segment lost 6 bases, leaving 3 bases of the junction unmatched. The CDR3 extends over 12 amino acids.

This chain connects TRBV7-9 to TRBJ1-2, with 8 positions matching TRBD1. Looked up from germline, CDR1 is SEHNR and CDR2 is FQNEAQ (reference sequence). The V gene end was trimmed by 0 bases and the J gene end by 5 bases; junction bases not matched to a gene: 8. The CDR3 contains 16 residues. The CDR3 here is CASSLAGAGQAYGYTF. The CDR3 coding sequence is TGTGCCAGCAGCTTAGCGGGCGCGGGACAGGCATATGGCTACACCTTC.

The chain combines TRBV30 with TRBJ1-5; possible D gene TRBD1, 5 bases. Germline-derived CDR1 and CDR2 are GTSNPN and SVGIG (reference sequence). The CDR3 loop spans 14 amino acids. V was trimmed by 5 bases and J by 10 bases, leaving 21 bases between them. The CDR3 spells CAWASGSSSGPQHF. Here the CDR3 DNA reads TGTGCCTGGGCCTCAGGGTCCTCGAGTGGACCCCAGCATTTT.

V and J are TRBV28 and TRBJ2-1, with 9 bases fitting TRBD1. V lost 6 bases and J lost 3; bases outside the gene matches: 6. The germline V gene has CDR1 MDHEN and CDR2 SYDVKM. This CDR3 comprises 15 residues. The DNA for the CDR3 is TGTGCCAGCAGCCCTGGGACAGGGCTCTACAATGAGCAGTTCTTC. The encoded protein is CASSPGTGLYNEQFF. Complete variable domain (other parts from reference TRBV28 and TRBJ2-1): DVKVTQSSRYLVKRTGEKVFLECVQDMDHENMFWYRQDPGLGLRLIYFSYDVKMKEKGDIPEGYSVSREKKERFSLILESASTNQTSMYLCASSPGTGLYNEQFFGPGTRLTVL.

The chain employs TRBV19 and TRBJ1-1, with unresolved D. Trimming took 3 bases from V and 6 from J, leaving 11 bases between them. CDR1 and CDR2 (germline): LNHDA, SQIVND (reference sequence). The CDR3 sequence is 13 residues long. The CDR3 DNA reads TGTGCCAGTAGTATGATCGAGGGATCTGAAGCTTTCTTT. It is translated as CASSMIEGSEAFF.